This is a list of T cell receptor beta chains from one sample in a study of T cell responses to AZD1222 COVID-19 vaccine. Assay used: immunoSEQ multiplex PCR; TCRdb lists only in-frame clones, some missing. Found here are 85,000 to 120,000 clones, around 83% of them singletons; the top ten hold 5%. Sequenced here: peripheral blood, sampled on day 0 of AZD1222 vaccination. Source of these receptors: an adult in good health. The CDR3 runs from the conserved cysteine through the conserved F or W.

V gene,J gene,CDR3 protein
TRBV9,TRBJ1-1,CASSGTRGEAFF
TRBV7-3,TRBJ2-1,CASSLPHSTSGLSYNEQFF
TRBV18,TRBJ2-1,CASSQGTQPYNEQFF
TRBV30,TRBJ2-6,CAWMGDSGANVLTF
TRBV7-9,TRBJ2-7,CASSSGSAEQYF
TRBV7-8,TRBJ1-4,CASSPRDSEKLFF
TRBV7-9,TRBJ1-1,CASRRTGAEAFF
TRBV6-5,TRBJ2-3,CASSSDRVADTQYF
TRBV3-1/TRBV3-2,TRBJ1-6,CASSQGQIFGSPLHF
TRBV5-1,TRBJ2-3,CASSLAGGTDTQYF
TRBV2,TRBJ2-7,CASKGAIDEQYF
TRBV7-3,TRBJ1-2,CASSLGAGYGYTF
TRBV2,TRBJ2-3,CASIEYTDTQYF
TRBV28,TRBJ1-5,CASGHPDRNQPQHF
TRBV7-2,TRBJ2-3,CASSFDLTDTQYF
TRBV5-6,TRBJ1-2,CASSLEVGTGLNYGYTF
TRBV28,TRBJ2-3,CAGLDGLTDTQYF
TRBV27,TRBJ1-2,CASSLYDRGLSGYTF
TRBV6-1,TRBJ2-3,CASSEDGTGTDRYF
TRBV28,TRBJ2-2,CASSWDRLTGELFF
TRBV7-9,TRBJ2-7,CASRNGQVQYF
TRBV18,TRBJ1-5,CASSPDGNNQPQHF
TRBV5-1,TRBJ2-5,CASSQGQDQETQYF
TRBV7-3,TRBJ2-1,CASSLIAITGEQFF
TRBV6-1,TRBJ2-1,CASSEGRDREKFF
TRBV19,TRBJ2-3,CASTQEGLGATDTQYF
TRBV27,TRBJ1-3,CASSPRHSLGTGNTIYF
TRBV14,TRBJ2-1,CASSQHSASGGASEQFF
TRBV5-4,TRBJ2-7,CASSLGTGVYEQYF
TRBV4-3,TRBJ2-5,CASSQVWPSETQYF
TRBV24-1,TRBJ2-3,CATSDPRQGGTDTQYF